Below are 27 T cell receptor beta chains sequenced from a single sample in a study of T cell changes during pregnancy in multiple sclerosis. Here immunoSEQ multiplex PCR was the method, and the copy in TCRdb shows in-frame clones only, minus some. The sample lists some 41,000 clones; roughly 88% were seen once. Material for sequencing was PBMCs (not recorded whether the cells were cultured). Receptor source: a female donor with multiple sclerosis, enrolled in a pregnancy study.

V gene TRBV29-1 combines with J gene TRBJ1-2, with 12 bases lining up with TRBD1. The V and J ends lost 5 bases and 8 bases, in that order; junction bases with no gene match: 6. The germline CDR1 and CDR2 sequences are SQVTM and ANQGSEA. The CDR3 contains 13 residues. The CDR3 loop is CSVPGQGAWGYTF. The CDR3, as DNA: TGCAGCGTTCCGGGACAGGGGGCATGGGGCTACACCTTC.

This chain uses TRBV18 with TRBJ1-4; D call uncertain. Germline CDR1 is KGHSH and CDR2 is LQKENI. Trimming took 2 bases from V and 0 from J, leaving 13 bases between them. The CDR3 spans 17 residues. Here the CDR3 DNA reads TGTGCCAGCTCACCATACGAAGGGAGAGCAACTAATGAAAAACTGTTTTTT. Its protein is CASSPYEGRATNEKLFF.

The CDR3 sequence: CASSYGHEYGYTF. The CDR3 bases are TGTGCCAGCAGTTACGGGCACGAATATGGCTACACCTTC. The rearrangement joins TRBV6-5 to TRBJ1-2; no reliable D call. The CDR3 covers 13 residues. The germline CDR1 and CDR2 sequences are MNHEY and SVGAGI. With 2 bases removed from V and 5 bases from J, the gap between germline ends came to 9 bases.

The chain carries TRBV11-2 and TRBJ2-7; TRBD1 matches at 10 bases. Trimming took 5 bases from V and 4 from J; bases not matched to a gene: 8. The CDR3 has 15 amino acids. The germline CDR1 and CDR2 sequences are SGHAT and FQNNGV. CDR3: CASSATGTGDYEQYF. Written as DNA, the CDR3 is TGTGCCAGCAGCGCGACCGGGACAGGGGATTACGAGCAGTACTTC.

This chain connects TRBV14 to TRBJ2-1; 11 bases map to TRBD2. V lost 2 bases, J lost 7 bases, and 7 bases stayed unmatched. The CDR3 spans 16 residues. Germline V lookup: CDR1 SGHDN, CDR2 FVKESK. The CDR3 loop is CASSQIAGGPLNEQFF. CDR3 sequence (DNA): TGTGCCAGCAGCCAAATAGCGGGAGGGCCACTGAATGAGCAGTTCTTC. The full variable domain, with the rest looked up from reference TRBV14 and TRBJ2-1, is EAGVTQFPSHSVIEKGQTVTLRCDPISGHDNLYWYRRVMGKEIKFLLHFVKESKQDESGMPNNRFLAERTGGTYSTLKVQPAELEDSGVYFCASSQIAGGPLNEQFFGPGTRLTVL.

Within the sample, this clone is medium-sized. The chain combines TRBV5-1 with TRBJ2-7, with D perhaps given as TRBD1 or TRBD2 (5 bases each). The CDR3 sequence is 13 residues long. CDR1 SGHRS and CDR2 YFSETQ come from the germline V gene. V was trimmed by 1 base and J by 4 bases, leaving 9 bases between them. The CDR3 reads CASSLYGGYEQYF. The CDR3 bases are TGCGCCAGCAGCTTGTATGGGGGTTACGAGCAGTACTTC.

The sample holds one count of this clone. The chain's CDR3 is CASSLDLTDEKLFF. Written as DNA, the CDR3 is TGTGCCAGCAGCTTAGATCTGACAGATGAAAAACTGTTTTTT. The chain uses TRBV7-2 and TRBJ1-4; tentatively, D is TRBD1 (5 bases). Germline V lookup: CDR1 SGHTA, CDR2 FQGNSA. V was clipped by 1 base and J by 6 bases, with 9 bases between them. This CDR3 region has 14 residues.

This rearrangement joins TRBV19 to TRBJ1-2, with 11 bases that match TRBD1. Germline CDR1 LNHDA, CDR2 SQIVND (reference sequence). There are 15 residues in the CDR3. V shed 4 bases, J shed 4 bases, and the junction held 5 bases outside the gene matches. CDR3 in amino acids: CASSKLGQGAYGYTF. The CDR3 nucleotides read TGTGCCAGTAGTAAATTAGGACAGGGGGCCTATGGCTACACCTTC.

The chain has TRBV6-5 and TRBJ2-5, with D unresolved. The CDR3 has 12 amino acids. Germline V gives CDR1 MNHEY, CDR2 SVGAGI. Trimming took 9 bases from V and 5 from J, leaving 13 bases between them. This chain's CDR3 is CASGLVVETQYF. The CDR3 DNA is TGTGCCAGTGGTCTAGTTGTTGAGACCCAGTACTTC.

This chain uses TRBV10-3 with TRBJ2-7, with D perhaps TRBD2 (5 bases). The CDR3 length is 17 residues. Germline V gene data show CDR1 as ENHRY and CDR2 as SYGVKD. Trimming took off 0 bases at V and 0 bases at J, with 15 bases between the two ends. CDR3 sequence reads: CAISESSGGWSSYEQYF. CDR3 DNA: TGTGCCATCAGTGAGTCGAGCGGCGGGTGGAGCTCCTACGAGCAGTACTTC.

This sequence joins TRBV4-3 and TRBJ2-3, with D uncertain. This CDR3 spans 17 amino acids. Germline V gene lookup returns CDR1 LGHNA and CDR2 YSLEER. The germline V and J ends were trimmed by 0 bases and 4 bases, with 17 bases remaining between them. CDR3 coding DNA: TGCGCCAGCAGCCAAGATAGTAGGACGGATACCGCAGATACGCAGTATTTT. This sequence encodes CASSQDSRTDTADTQYF.

The J gene is TRBJ1-5, the V gene TRBV6-1, with 8 nucleotides matching TRBD1. V was clipped by 6 bases and J by 1 base; unmatched bases: 11. The CDR3 length is 17 residues. Per the germline V gene, CDR1 is MNHNS and CDR2 is SASEGT. The CDR3 bases are TGTGCCAGCAGCGAAAACGACAGGGGTTGGAGCAATCAGCCCCAGCATTTT. Translated: CASSENDRGWSNQPQHF.

V gene TRBV9 combines with J gene TRBJ2-1, with 14 nucleotides matching TRBD2. There are 20 residues in the CDR3. Per the germline V gene, CDR1 is SGDLS and CDR2 is YYNGEE. V lost 0 bases and J lost 4; bases outside the gene matches: 12. CDR3 bases: TGTGCCAGCAGCGTAGAGGGACTAGCGGGAGATGGGGAAGAATACAATGAGCAGTTCTTC. Residues: CASSVEGLAGDGEEYNEQFF. Based on the CDR3 plus reference TRBV9 and TRBJ2-1, the full variable domain is DSGVTQTPKHLITATGQRVTLRCSPRSGDLSVYWYQQSLDQGLQFLIQYYNGEERAKGNILERFSAQQFPDLHSELNLSSLELGDSALYFCASSVEGLAGDGEEYNEQFFGPGTRLTVL.

The rearrangement links TRBV28 to TRBJ2-5, with 7 bases fitting TRBD2. Germline CDR1 and CDR2: MDHEN and SYDVKM. CDR3 length: 15 residues. The V segment lost 3 bases and the J segment 6 bases; nucleotides outside the gene matches: 10. CDR3 DNA: TGTGCCAGCAGTTTCGGGGCGGGAGTCTCGAAGACCCAGTACTTC. It codes for CASSFGAGVSKTQYF.

CDR3 loop: CASSLTRSTGELFF. DNA of the CDR3: TGTGCCAGCAGCTTAACAAGGAGCACCGGGGAGCTGTTTTTT. The chain links TRBV7-3 to TRBJ2-2; D ambiguous. The CDR3 is made up of 14 amino acids. V shed 0 bases and J shed 4 bases, with 6 bases lying between them. Germline loops: CDR1 SGHTA, CDR2 FQGTGA.

The chain employs TRBV5-1 and TRBJ1-2; the match to TRBD1 covers 7 bases. V lost 5 bases to trimming and J lost 3 bases; unmatched junction nucleotides: 7. Germline V gene lookup returns CDR1 SGHRS and CDR2 YFSETQ. This CDR3 spans 14 amino acids. CDR3 coding DNA: TGCGCCAGCAGATTCTCGCAGGGGGACTATGGCTACACCTTC. Translated, it gives CASRFSQGDYGYTF.

This clone was picked up one time. The genes are TRBV4-3 and TRBJ2-7, with D maybe TRBD1 (7 bases). The CDR3 length is 16 residues. V was cut by 1 base and J by 3 bases, with 16 bases left in between. Germline values: CDR1 LGHNA, CDR2 YSLEER. The CDR3 is CASSQGGQGGHYEQYF. The CDR3 DNA sequence: TGCGCCAGCAGCCAAGGCGGGCAGGGGGGACACTACGAGCAGTACTTC.

V usage is TRBV28 and J usage is TRBJ2-7, with TRBD2 matching over 8 bases. The germline V gene has CDR1 MDHEN and CDR2 SYDVKM. The CDR3 covers 16 residues. V dropped 6 bases and J dropped 3; count of bases not matched to a gene: 13. The CDR3 nucleotides read TGTGCCAGCAGGGCAAGCGGGAGCTGGACCTACTACGAGCAGTACTTC. It yields the protein CASRASGSWTYYEQYF.

V gene TRBV4-2 combines with J gene TRBJ1-5, with TRBD1 identical over 9 bases. J was trimmed by 5 bases and V by 0 bases; bases with no gene match: 5. CDR1 and CDR2 from the germline V gene are LGHNA and YNFKEQ. There are 16 residues in the CDR3. The CDR3: CASSQETGGGYQPQHF. The CDR3 DNA sequence: TGTGCCAGCAGCCAAGAAACAGGGGGCGGGTATCAGCCCCAGCATTTT.

This rearrangement joins TRBV5-8 to TRBJ2-7; TRBD1 matches at 8 bases. This CDR3 region has 18 residues. J gave up 4 bases and V 0 bases, and 15 bases lay outside the gene matches. Germline lookup yields CDR1 SGHTS and CDR2 YDEGEE. In DNA, the CDR3 is TGTGCCAGCAGCTTGGTTATCGGCAGGGGGCAAAAGGAATACGAGCAGTACTTC. This gives the protein CASSLVIGRGQKEYEQYF.

The rearrangement uses TRBV4-1 and TRBJ1-2; TRBD1 matches 8 bases. From germline, CDR1 is MGHRA and CDR2 YSYEKL. The junction had 1 base not matched to a gene; V was cut back by 1 base and J by 0 bases. The CDR3 spans 15 residues. The CDR3 sequence: CASSQGTGSNYGYTF. DNA for the CDR3: TGCGCCAGCAGCCAAGGGACAGGGTCTAACTATGGCTACACCTTC.

This clone was seen only once. This chain joins TRBV19 and TRBJ2-7; 7 bases are a match to TRBD1. The CDR3 runs 14 residues. Trimming removed 3 bases from V and 3 bases from J; junction bases left unmatched: 5. The germline gives CDR1 LNHDA, CDR2 SQIVND (reference sequence). The CDR3 region is CASSILTGNYEQYF. The CDR3 DNA is TGTGCCAGTAGTATCTTGACAGGGAACTACGAGCAGTACTTC.

The V call is TRBV5-4, the J call TRBJ2-1, with 13 bases lining up with TRBD2. This CDR3 region has 18 residues. Trimming took 3 bases from V and 0 from J; bases not matched to a gene: 6. CDR1 SGHNT and CDR2 YYREEE come from the germline V gene (reference sequence). CDR3 protein: CASSSGTSGISSYNEQFF. CDR3 bases: TGTGCCAGCAGCTCCGGGACTAGCGGGATAAGCTCCTACAATGAGCAGTTCTTC. The variable domain in full, with the rest retrieved from reference TRBV5-4 and TRBJ2-1, is ETGVTQSPTHLIKTRGQQVTLRCSSQSGHNTVSWYQQALGQGPQFIFQYYREEENGRGNFPPRFSGLQFPNYSSELNVNALELDDSALYLCASSSGTSGISSYNEQFFGPGTRLTVL.

The chain couples TRBV27 to TRBJ2-1, with 8 bases fitting TRBD1. The V gene end was trimmed by 2 bases and the J gene end by 5 bases; junction bases not matched to a gene: 5. The CDR3 totals 15 residues. The germline CDR1 and CDR2 sequences are MNHEY and SMNVEV (reference sequence). The chain's CDR3 is CASSLLGQENNEQFF. DNA of the CDR3: TGTGCCAGCAGTTTACTGGGACAGGAAAACAATGAGCAGTTCTTC.

This chain links TRBV19 with TRBJ2-3, with TRBD2 matching over 11 bases. With V trimmed by 7 bases and J by 6 bases, 9 bases remained unmatched. CDR1 is LNHDA and CDR2 is SQIVND in the germline V gene (reference sequence). CDR3 length: 15 amino acids. CDR3 sequence (DNA): TGTGCCAGTACCGAAATAGCGGGAGGGCCGGATACGCAGTATTTT. Protein sequence: CASTEIAGGPDTQYF. Supplemented by reference TRBV19 and TRBJ2-3, the full variable domain reads DGGITQSPKYLFRKEGQNVTLSCEQNLNHDAMYWYRQDPGQGLRLIYYSQIVNDFQKGDIAEGYSVSREKKESFPLTVTSAQKNPTAFYLCASTEIAGGPDTQYFGPGTRLTVL.

The genes are TRBV7-3 and TRBJ2-2, with D tentatively TRBD1 (6 bases). The CDR3 runs to 15 residues. Trimming shortened V by 3 bases and J by 7 bases, and 15 bases separated the two germline ends. Germline lookup yields CDR1 SGHTA and CDR2 FQGTGA. The CDR3, as DNA: TGTGCCAGCAGCTTCCATCCCAGGGGAGACGGGGAGCTGTTTTTT. Its protein product is CASSFHPRGDGELFF.

The V gene is TRBV6-1, the J gene TRBJ2-3; D is undetermined. The CDR3 runs 14 residues. V lost 5 bases and J 3 bases, leaving 12 bases between the germline ends. Germline V gene data show CDR1 as MNHNS and CDR2 as SASEGT. CDR3 in DNA: TGTGCCAGCAGTCCAACCACCTCGACAGATACGCAGTATTTT. Residues: CASSPTTSTDTQYF.